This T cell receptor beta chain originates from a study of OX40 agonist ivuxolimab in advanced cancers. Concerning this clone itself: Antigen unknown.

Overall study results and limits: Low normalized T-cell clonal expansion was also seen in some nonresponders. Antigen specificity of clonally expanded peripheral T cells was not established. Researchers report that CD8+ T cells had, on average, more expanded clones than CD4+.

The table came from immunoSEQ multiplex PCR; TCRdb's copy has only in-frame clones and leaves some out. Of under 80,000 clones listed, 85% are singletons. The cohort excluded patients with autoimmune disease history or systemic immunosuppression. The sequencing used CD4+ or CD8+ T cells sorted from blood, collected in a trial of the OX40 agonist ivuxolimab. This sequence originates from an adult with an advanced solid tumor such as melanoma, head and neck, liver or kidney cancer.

CDR3 residues: CASSFTRGVGTEAFF. The CDR3 DNA sequence: TGCGCCAGCAGCTTCACCAGGGGAGTAGGCACTGAAGCTTTCTTT. This chain joins TRBV5-1 and TRBJ1-1; the D gene is possibly TRBD1 (6 bases). V lost 2 bases, J lost 4 bases, and 15 bases lay in between. The CDR3 has 15 residues. The V gene's germline CDR1 is SGHRS and CDR2 YFSETQ.